Detailed here is one T cell receptor (beta chain). The data are from a study of blood T cell repertoires in COVID-19. Study details: PBMCs, B-cell-depleted T cells, or T cells were the source of the cDNA or gDNA that made up the material.

V was cut by 6 bases and J by 8 bases, with 16 bases left in between. The length of the CDR3 is 13 residues. CDR1 and CDR2 (germline): LNHNV, YYDKDF (reference sequence). Original methodology: Scientists estimated how many nucleated cells there were by amplifying reference gene primers. Sequencing was performed with immunoSEQ multiplex PCR; in TCRdb, only in-frame clones are kept and a portion is missing. Clone size and V and J calls were adopted from that table, with D and trimming inferred from the DNA. Here the sample spans approximately 28,000 clones, 81% being singletons. The chain couples TRBV15 to TRBJ1-2; D call uncertain. The sequenced material came from peripheral blood. The TCR comes from a woman between 55 and 75 years old with acute or convalescent COVID-19. CDR3 loop: CATSLTRPGGYTF. CDR3 sequence (DNA): TGTGCCACCAGTCTGACAAGGCCGGGAGGCTACACCTTC.